These 14 T cell receptor beta chains were sequenced from one sample in a study of OX40 agonist ivuxolimab in advanced cancers. Clones were read by immunoSEQ multiplex PCR, and TCRdb kept only the in-frame ones, dropping some. The sample includes about 130,000 clones, about nine tenths of them seen just once. Sequences were derived from CD4+ or CD8+ T cells sorted from blood, sampled in a trial of the OX40 agonist ivuxolimab. The receptors originated from an adult with an advanced solid tumor such as melanoma, head and neck, liver or kidney cancer.

This rearrangement joins TRBV5-6 to TRBJ1-6; 10 nucleotides align to TRBD1. The J segment lost 12 bases and the V segment lost 3 bases, leaving 6 bases of the junction unmatched. Per germline, CDR1 SGHDT and CDR2 YYEEEE. The CDR3 spans 14 residues. The CDR3 is CASSSRQGAGPLHF. The CDR3 region has the DNA TGTGCCAGCAGCTCCCGACAGGGGGCGGGACCCCTCCACTTT.

The chain is built from TRBV30 and TRBJ1-2; D remains unclear. In germline, CDR1 is GTSNPN, CDR2 SVGIG (reference sequence). The CDR3 contains 15 residues. V was trimmed by 0 bases and J by 1 base, leaving 12 bases between them. CDR3 region: CAWSVAGPINYGYTF. CDR3 DNA: TGTGCCTGGAGTGTCGCCGGGCCGATTAACTATGGCTACACCTTC. The full variable domain, completed using reference TRBV30 and TRBJ1-2, is SQTIHQWPATLVQPVGSPLSLECTVEGTSNPNLYWYRQAAGRGLQLLFYSVGIGQISSEVPQNLSASRPQDRQFILSSKKLLLSDSGFYLCAWSVAGPINYGYTFGSGTRLTVV.

CDR3 DNA: TGTGCCAGCAGCCAAGAACGTGGAGCGGCCTCTGGAAACACCATATATTTT. Protein: CASSQERGAASGNTIYF. J is TRBJ1-3 and V is TRBV4-2; D ambiguous. The V and J ends lost 0 bases and 0 bases respectively, with 12 bases between them. This CDR3 is built from 17 residues. Per the germline V gene, CDR1 is LGHNA and CDR2 is YNFKEQ.

This rearrangement joins TRBV7-9 to TRBJ2-2; the match to TRBD1 covers 8 bases. There are 15 residues in the CDR3. The junction had 8 bases not matched to a gene; V was cut back by 6 bases and J by 5 bases. The germline gives CDR1 SEHNR, CDR2 FQNEAQ (reference sequence). The CDR3, as DNA: TGTGCCAGCAGTTCTTGGACAGGGCGAACCGGGGAGCTGTTTTTT. Translated: CASSSWTGRTGELFF.

This clone was observed a single time. J is TRBJ2-2 and V is TRBV7-3; TRBD2 might be the D (6 bases). The V gene lost 4 bases and the J gene lost 4 bases, with 13 bases spanning the gap. Per germline, CDR1 SGHTA and CDR2 FQGTGA. The CDR3 has 15 amino acids. The CDR3 here is CASSSGGPGTGELFF. In DNA, the CDR3 is TGTGCCAGCAGCTCCGGAGGGCCGGGCACCGGGGAGCTGTTTTTT.

V is TRBV7-3 and J is TRBJ1-5; no clear D gene. CDR1 SGHTA and CDR2 FQGTGA come from the germline V gene. V was trimmed by 5 bases and J by 3 bases, leaving 8 bases between them. The CDR3 has 13 residues. CDR3 coding DNA: TGTGCCAGCAGCAAAAGCCTCAATCAGCCCCAGCATTTT. Translated, it gives CASSKSLNQPQHF.

The rearrangement links TRBV28 to TRBJ2-7; D remains unclear. The CDR3 extends over 12 amino acids. The germline V gene encodes CDR1 MDHEN and CDR2 SYDVKM. V was clipped by 2 bases and J by 6 bases, with 8 bases between them. DNA of the CDR3: TGTGCCAGCAGTTTACGAGACATCGAGCAGTACTTC. This gives the protein CASSLRDIEQYF. Based on the CDR3 plus reference TRBV28 and TRBJ2-7, the full variable domain is DVKVTQSSRYLVKRTGEKVFLECVQDMDHENMFWYRQDPGLGLRLIYFSYDVKMKEKGDIPEGYSVSREKKERFSLILESASTNQTSMYLCASSLRDIEQYFGPGTRLTVT.

The CDR3 sequence is CASSEGPGPGTIYF. The DNA for the CDR3 is TGTGCCAGCAGTGAAGGTCCAGGTCCCGGCACCATATATTTT. The rearrangement links TRBV6-1 to TRBJ1-3, with D hard to call. Trimming stripped 1 base from V and 9 bases from J, with 13 bases between. The CDR3 length is 14 residues. The germline gives CDR1 MNHNS, CDR2 SASEGT.

The chain couples TRBV4-1 to TRBJ2-1, with D perhaps given as TRBD1 or TRBD2 (6 bases each). V was pared by 0 bases and J by 0 bases, with 27 bases between. The CDR3 runs to 22 residues. Germline V gene sequence: CDR1 MGHRA, CDR2 YSYEKL. CDR3 sequence reads: CASSQDPRSGRRGPSSYNEQFF. Written as DNA, the CDR3 is TGCGCCAGCAGCCAAGATCCGAGGTCCGGACGCCGGGGGCCTAGCTCCTACAATGAGCAGTTCTTC.

The V gene is TRBV5-1, the J gene TRBJ2-7, with 12 nucleotides matching TRBD2. The CDR3 consists of 17 residues. Germline CDR1 is SGHRS and CDR2 is YFSETQ. V dropped 7 bases and J dropped 2; count of bases not matched to a gene: 13. The CDR3 DNA sequence: TGCGCCAGCGGCGAAAGACTAGCGGGAGATCTCCCCTACGAGCAGTACTTC. It yields the protein CASGERLAGDLPYEQYF.

The V gene is TRBV19, the J gene TRBJ2-3; no reliable D call. The CDR3 loop spans 11 amino acids. Between the trimmed V and J ends, which lost 4 bases and 7 bases, there was a span of 6 bases. Germline V gene sequence: CDR1 LNHDA, CDR2 SQIVND (reference sequence). CDR3 in amino acids: CASSNLNTQYF. Written as DNA, the CDR3 is TGTGCCAGTAGTAATTTGAATACGCAGTATTTT.

This clone was recorded only once. This rearrangement joins TRBV5-1 to TRBJ1-3, with D perhaps TRBD1 (6 bases). This CDR3 comprises 18 residues. The V end was cut by 4 bases, the J end by 0 bases, with 20 bases between. CDR1 is SGHRS, CDR2 YFSETQ, per germline. CDR3 protein: CASSPEGGPSFSGNTIYF. The CDR3 bases are TGCGCCAGCAGCCCCGAGGGGGGTCCCTCCTTCTCTGGAAACACCATATATTTT.

The chain uses TRBV19 and TRBJ2-7; no clear D gene. V was pared by 2 bases and J by 2 bases, with 13 bases between. Germline-derived CDR1 and CDR2 are LNHDA and SQIVND (reference sequence). The CDR3 runs to 15 residues. For the CDR3, the DNA is TGTGCCAGTAGTATAACGCACCAAGAACCCTACGAGCAGTACTTC. It codes for CASSITHQEPYEQYF.

This rearrangement joins TRBV28 to TRBJ2-7; D not resolved. This CDR3 region has 14 residues. Trimming removed 7 bases at V and 3 bases at J, with 16 bases between. Germline assignment: CDR1 MDHEN and CDR2 SYDVKM. The CDR3 reads CASTVPAAGYEQYF. The CDR3 coding sequence is TGTGCCAGCACTGTGCCAGCCGCTGGCTACGAGCAGTACTTC. The full variable domain, in which reference TRBV28 and TRBJ2-7 provide the parts outside the CDR3, is DVKVTQSSRYLVKRTGEKVFLECVQDMDHENMFWYRQDPGLGLRLIYFSYDVKMKEKGDIPEGYSVSREKKERFSLILESASTNQTSMYLCASTVPAAGYEQYFGPGTRLTVT.